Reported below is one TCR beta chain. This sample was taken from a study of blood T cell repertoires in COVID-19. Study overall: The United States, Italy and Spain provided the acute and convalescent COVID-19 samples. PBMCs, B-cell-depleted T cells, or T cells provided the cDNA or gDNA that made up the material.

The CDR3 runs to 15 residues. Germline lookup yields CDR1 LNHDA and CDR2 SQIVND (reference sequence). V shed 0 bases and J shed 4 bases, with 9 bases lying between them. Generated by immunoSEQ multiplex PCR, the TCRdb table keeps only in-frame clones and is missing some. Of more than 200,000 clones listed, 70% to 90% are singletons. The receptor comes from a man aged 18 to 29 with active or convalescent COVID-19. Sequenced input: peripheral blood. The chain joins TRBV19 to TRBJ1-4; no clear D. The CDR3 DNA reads TGTGCCAGTAGTATAGATTGGCGGATTAATGAAAAACTGTTTTTT. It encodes CASSIDWRINEKLFF.